These 24 T cell receptor beta chains came from one sample sequenced in a study of siplizumab effects on memory and regulatory T cells. Cells that made up the mixed lymphocyte reaction were cocultured at 37°C for around six days. Sequencing used immunoSEQ multiplex PCR; TCRdb keeps in-frame clones, though not all of them. This sample carries roughly 5,000 clones, roughly half of them seen once, and the ten largest clones take over 80%. These receptors have no known antigen. Sample: CFSE-low (dividing) CD8+ T cells sorted from an allogeneic mixed lymphocyte reaction. These receptors all come from a human donor in good health; the cells came from an allogeneic mixed lymphocyte reaction. Some clones in this sample may be carry-over from other donors' samples.

This clone showed up just once. V is TRBV27 and J is TRBJ2-7, with 9 bases that match TRBD1. CDR3 length: 15 residues. Looked up from germline, CDR1 is MNHEY and CDR2 is SMNVEV (reference sequence). V lost 5 bases and J lost 0; bases outside the gene matches: 5. The CDR3 protein is CASSPGTGYSYEQYF. DNA for the CDR3: TGTGCCAGCAGTCCCGGGACAGGGTACTCCTACGAGCAGTACTTC.

The table lists this clone with a few counts. The chain recombines TRBV7-9 with TRBJ1-1, with a weak D call TRBD1 (6 bases). CDR3 length: 17 amino acids. The V gene lost 5 bases and the J gene lost 2 bases, with 21 bases spanning the gap. Per the germline V gene, CDR1 is SEHNR and CDR2 is FQNEAQ (reference sequence). The CDR3 sequence: CASSPAAQDRLNTEAFF. The CDR3, as DNA: TGTGCCAGCAGCCCCGCTGCGCAGGACAGACTTAACACTGAAGCTTTCTTT.

This clone appeared many times. The V and J genes are TRBV27 and TRBJ1-2, with TRBD1 matching 9 bases. Germline CDR1 MNHEY, CDR2 SMNVEV (reference sequence). This CDR3 is built from 14 residues. Trimming cost V 7 bases and J 8 bases; bases outside gene matches: 11. The CDR3 region is CASKILTGTGGYTF. DNA of the CDR3: TGTGCCAGCAAAATACTTACCGGGACAGGGGGCTACACCTTC.

With respect to this clone: Given a much more abundant clone one base away, this may be a read error. The rearrangement links TRBV27 to TRBJ1-1; TRBD1 might be the D (6 bases). Trimming left V 2 bases short and J 4 bases short, with 8 bases between. The CDR3 totals 13 residues. Germline loops: CDR1 MNHEY, CDR2 SMNVEV (reference sequence). This chain's CDR3 is CASSLQGSTEAFF. CDR3 sequence (DNA): TGTGCCAGCAGTTTACAGGGGAGCACTGAAGCTTTCTTT.

This chain connects TRBV14 to TRBJ2-2; D unclear. The V and J ends lost 2 bases and 4 bases respectively, with 11 bases between them. Germline CDR1 SGHDN, CDR2 FVKESK. The CDR3 has 15 residues. The CDR3 protein is CASSQTQVGTGELFF. CDR3 DNA: TGTGCCAGCAGCCAAACTCAAGTCGGCACCGGGGAGCTGTTTTTT.

This clone was found a few times. The rearrangement joins TRBV7-9 to TRBJ2-1, with D perhaps TRBD2 (5 bases). The V gene's germline CDR1 is SEHNR and CDR2 FQNEAQ (reference sequence). Trimming took 6 bases from V and 6 from J, leaving 9 bases between them. This CDR3 has 12 amino acids. The CDR3 reads CASSDYRNEQFF. The CDR3 DNA reads as TGTGCCAGCAGTGACTACCGCAATGAGCAGTTCTTC.

The CDR3 protein is CASSTSGTTATRSYEQYF. The CDR3 region has the DNA TGTGCCAGCAGCACCTCCGGGACGACCGCAACCCGCTCCTACGAGCAGTACTTC. The V call is TRBV13, the J call TRBJ2-7; D is tentatively TRBD1 or TRBD2 (5 bases each). V shed 5 bases and J shed 0 bases, with 23 bases lying between them. The CDR3 is made up of 18 amino acids. CDR1 PRHDT and CDR2 FYEKMQ come from the germline V gene (reference sequence).

The V gene is TRBV28, the J gene TRBJ2-1; possible D gene TRBD2, 6 bases. Trimming stripped 4 bases from V and 4 bases from J, with 8 bases between. Germline V gene lookup returns CDR1 MDHEN and CDR2 SYDVKM. The CDR3 contains 13 residues. The CDR3 sequence is CASSSTSYNEQFF. In nucleotides, the CDR3 is TGTGCCAGCAGTTCGACTAGTTACAATGAGCAGTTCTTC.

The chain couples TRBV6-9 to TRBJ1-2; D is undetermined. The CDR3 runs to 14 residues. CDR1 is MNHGY, CDR2 SVAAGI, per germline. With 3 bases removed from V and 4 bases from J, the gap between germline ends came to 12 bases. CDR3: CASSYSEGGYGYTF. In DNA, the CDR3 is TGTGCCAGCAGTTACTCGGAGGGTGGCTATGGCTACACCTTC.

This rearrangement joins TRBV15 to TRBJ2-3; weak D call: TRBD2 (6 bases). CDR3 length: 15 residues. V was trimmed by 1 base and J by 3 bases, leaving 11 bases between them. CDR1 is LNHNV, CDR2 YYDKDF, per germline (reference sequence). CDR3 in amino acids: CATSRGRLVTDTQYF. The CDR3, as DNA: TGTGCCACCAGCAGAGGACGACTAGTTACAGATACGCAGTATTTT.

The chain recombines TRBV27 with TRBJ2-7; the D gene is possibly TRBD2 (6 bases). The V and J ends lost 5 bases and 1 base respectively, with 18 bases between them. Germline V gene sequence: CDR1 MNHEY, CDR2 SMNVEV (reference sequence). This CDR3 spans 16 amino acids. CDR3 nucleotides: TGTGCCAGCAGTCCGTCTACCGGGACTCGTTCCTACGAGCAGTACTTC. Its protein is CASSPSTGTRSYEQYF.

This chain uses TRBV29-1 with TRBJ2-7; 8 nucleotides agree with TRBD1. CDR1 SQVTM and CDR2 ANQGSEA come from the germline V gene. With 1 base clipped from V and 2 bases from J, the junction kept 10 bases outside the gene matches. CDR3 length equals 16 residues. This CDR3 is CSVEVLTGQAPYEQYF. As DNA, the CDR3 is TGCAGCGTTGAAGTCCTTACGGGACAGGCCCCCTACGAGCAGTACTTC.

The chain recombines TRBV14 with TRBJ2-5; no clear D. The germline CDR1 and CDR2 sequences are SGHDN and FVKESK. The V end was cut by 1 base, the J end by 1 base, with 13 bases between. The CDR3 runs 16 residues. CDR3 amino acids: CASSQGDLGLQETQYF. The CDR3 bases are TGTGCCAGCAGCCAAGGAGATTTGGGTCTCCAAGAGACCCAGTACTTC.

This clone has a handful of counts. The genes are TRBV11-2 and TRBJ2-7; D is ambiguous. The CDR3 sequence is 13 residues long. V was pared by 2 bases and J by 0 bases, with 5 bases between. Germline lookup yields CDR1 SGHAT and CDR2 FQNNGV. CDR3: CASSLFSSYEQYF. In nucleotides, the CDR3 is TGTGCCAGCAGCTTATTCAGCTCCTACGAGCAGTACTTC.

The J gene is TRBJ1-5, the V gene TRBV5-6, with D unresolved. CDR1 is SGHDT, CDR2 YYEEEE, per germline. This CDR3 region has 13 residues. Trimming stripped 2 bases from V and 5 bases from J, with 8 bases between. The CDR3 is CASSLNPHQPQHF. The DNA of the CDR3 is TGTGCCAGCAGCTTAAACCCCCATCAGCCCCAGCATTTT.

The rearrangement joins TRBV2 to TRBJ2-3; 14 bases match TRBD2. Germline V gene lookup returns CDR1 SNHLY and CDR2 FYNNEI. V was pared by 6 bases and J by 6 bases, with 5 bases of the junction left unmatched. The CDR3 sequence is 15 residues long. The CDR3 protein is CASRGLAGDPDTQYF. Here the CDR3 DNA reads TGTGCCAGCAGGGGACTAGCGGGAGATCCGGATACGCAGTATTTT. The full variable domain, in which reference TRBV2 and TRBJ2-3 provide the parts outside the CDR3, is EPEVTQTPSHQVTQMGQEVILRCVPISNHLYFYWYRQILGQKVEFLVSFYNNEISEKSEIFDDQFSVERPDGSNFTLKIRSTKLEDSAMYFCASRGLAGDPDTQYFGPGTRLTVL.

The chain couples TRBV6-1 to TRBJ2-7; D possibly corresponds to TRBD1 (6 bases). The CDR3 length is 16 residues. V was trimmed by 1 base and J by 1 base, leaving 14 bases between them. CDR1 is MNHNS and CDR2 is SASEGT in the germline V gene. This chain's CDR3 is CASSEDRGTKSYEQYF. CDR3 nucleotides: TGTGCCAGCAGTGAAGATAGGGGGACGAAATCCTACGAGCAGTACTTC.

This rearrangement joins TRBV7-3 to TRBJ1-1; unclear D gene. CDR1 is SGHTA and CDR2 is FQGTGA in the germline V gene. This CDR3 has 14 residues. The V end lost 1 base, the J end lost 4 bases, and 10 bases lay between the germline ends. The DNA of the CDR3 is TGTGCCAGCAGCTTAAGGTCTATCCCCACTGAAGCTTTCTTT. Translation: CASSLRSIPTEAFF.

The chain has TRBV13 and TRBJ2-3; 12 bases are shared with TRBD2. CDR1 and CDR2 (germline): PRHDT, FYEKMQ (reference sequence). The CDR3 spans 17 residues. Germline trimming cut 4 bases from V and 2 bases from J; bases unmatched to any gene: 7. CDR3 in DNA: TGTGCCAGCAGCTCCACCGGACTAGCGGGGCACACAGATACGCAGTATTTT. Amino acid sequence: CASSSTGLAGHTDTQYF.

V usage is TRBV19 and J usage is TRBJ2-4, with D maybe TRBD2 (5 bases). Germline CDR1 and CDR2: LNHDA and SQIVND (reference sequence). This CDR3 comprises 16 residues. With 5 bases removed from V and 2 bases from J, the gap between germline ends came to 16 bases. The CDR3 nucleotides read TGTGCCAGTAGTTCCATGGACTGGGAATCCAAAAACATTCAGTACTTC. Its translation is CASSSMDWESKNIQYF.

This sequence joins TRBV5-1 and TRBJ2-5, with TRBD2 matching 8 bases. The CDR3 consists of 19 residues. V was pared by 0 bases and J by 1 base, with 14 bases of the junction left unmatched. Germline lookup yields CDR1 SGHRS and CDR2 YFSETQ. Here the CDR3 reads CASSLGASGSGASQETQYF. As DNA, the CDR3 is TGCGCCAGCAGCTTGGGTGCTAGCGGGTCGGGGGCGTCCCAAGAGACCCAGTACTTC.

This chain links TRBV9 with TRBJ2-2; the D is unclear. This CDR3 comprises 17 residues. V was cut by 3 bases and J by 2 bases, with 17 bases left in between. CDR1 and CDR2 (germline): SGDLS, YYNGEE. This CDR3 is CASSAAALAPNTGELFF. Here the CDR3 DNA reads TGTGCCAGCAGCGCCGCCGCCTTGGCCCCCAACACCGGGGAGCTGTTTTTT.

The chain couples TRBV2 to TRBJ1-2; D gene unclear. The germline V gene has CDR1 SNHLY and CDR2 FYNNEI. The CDR3 has 15 amino acids. The V end lost 2 bases, the J end lost 5 bases, and 15 bases lay between the germline ends. The CDR3 spells CASSEISGPGYGYTF. The CDR3 DNA sequence: TGTGCCAGCAGTGAAATCTCAGGTCCCGGTTATGGCTACACCTTC.

This clone was counted a few times. The CDR3, as DNA: TGCAGCGTTCGGGTCTCTGGGGCCAACGTCCTGACTTTC. This gives the protein CSVRVSGANVLTF. The chain carries TRBV29-1 and TRBJ2-6, with D unresolved. The CDR3 is 13 residues long. Between the trimmed V and J ends, which lost 5 bases and 0 bases, there was a span of 5 bases. Looked up from germline, CDR1 is SQVTM and CDR2 is ANQGSEA.